Given below is one T cell receptor beta chain in context. Its antigen is not identified. This specimen belongs to a study of CD8 T cells in ankylosing spondylitis. Whole-study findings and limits: Disease-linked clones reportedly showed significant enrichment in matched ankylosing spondylitis synovial fluid. A TCR beta motif made of about eight highly homologous variants seemed typical of ankylosing spondylitis blood. Certain motif variants had earlier appeared in reactive arthritis synovial fluid and blood. Clones that were linked to disease were CD8+ and were relatively rare in peripheral blood.

Germline V gives CDR1 SEHNR, CDR2 FQNEAQ (reference sequence). V lost 2 bases and J lost 6; bases outside the gene matches: 6. This CDR3 has 14 amino acids. By quantitative 5'-RACE with molecular barcodes, the TCR beta libraries were made. TCRdb ran MiXCR on the 5' RACE reads and lists one entry per CDR3 protein. The sample lists 670,000 or so distinct CDR3 sequences; 15% to 20% were seen once. Sequenced material: blood, either unsorted or a sorted T cell fraction (not recorded which). The source of this sequence is a male donor with ankylosing spondylitis. This chain uses TRBV7-9 with TRBJ1-2; 7 positions match TRBD1. CDR3 DNA: TGTGCCAGCAGCTTAACGACAGGGAACAATGGCTACACCTTC. Protein: CASSLTTGNNGYTF.